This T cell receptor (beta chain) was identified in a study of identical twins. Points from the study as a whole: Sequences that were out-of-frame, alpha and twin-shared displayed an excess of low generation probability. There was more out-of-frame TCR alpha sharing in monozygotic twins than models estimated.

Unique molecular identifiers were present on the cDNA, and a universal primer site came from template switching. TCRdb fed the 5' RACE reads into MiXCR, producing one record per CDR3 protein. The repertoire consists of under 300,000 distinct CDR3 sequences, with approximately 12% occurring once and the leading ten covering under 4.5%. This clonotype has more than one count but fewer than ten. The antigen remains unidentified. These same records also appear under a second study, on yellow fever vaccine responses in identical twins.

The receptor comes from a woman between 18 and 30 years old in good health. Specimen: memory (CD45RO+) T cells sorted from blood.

The CDR3: CSARDGRSGANVLTF. The CDR3, as DNA: TGCAGTGCTAGAGATGGGAGGTCTGGGGCCAACGTCCTGACTTTC. This rearrangement joins TRBV20-1 to TRBJ2-6, with D perhaps matching TRBD2 (6 bases). Germline lookup yields CDR1 DFQATT and CDR2 SNEGSKA (reference sequence). The CDR3 is 15 amino acids. V lost 0 bases and J lost 1, with 7 bases in between.